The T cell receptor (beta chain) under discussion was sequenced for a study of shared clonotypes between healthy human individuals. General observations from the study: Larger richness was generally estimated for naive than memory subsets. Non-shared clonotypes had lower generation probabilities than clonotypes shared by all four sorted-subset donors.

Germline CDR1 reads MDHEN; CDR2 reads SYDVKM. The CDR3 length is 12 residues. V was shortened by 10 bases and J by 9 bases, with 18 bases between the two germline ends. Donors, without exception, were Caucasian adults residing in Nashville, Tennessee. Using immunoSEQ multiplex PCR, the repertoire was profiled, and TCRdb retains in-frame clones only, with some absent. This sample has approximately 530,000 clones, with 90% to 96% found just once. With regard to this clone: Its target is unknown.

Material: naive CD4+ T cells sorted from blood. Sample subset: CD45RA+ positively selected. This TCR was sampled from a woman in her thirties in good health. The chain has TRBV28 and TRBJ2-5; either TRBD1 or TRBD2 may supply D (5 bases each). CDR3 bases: TGTGCCATAGAGGGACCGCCTGGGGCCCAGTACTTC. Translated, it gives CAIEGPPGAQYF. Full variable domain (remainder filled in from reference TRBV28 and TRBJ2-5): DVKVTQSSRYLVKRTGEKVFLECVQDMDHENMFWYRQDPGLGLRLIYFSYDVKMKEKGDIPEGYSVSREKKERFSLILESASTNQTSMYLCAIEGPPGAQYFGPGTRLLVL.